This T cell receptor (beta chain) was recorded in a study of CD8 T cells in Susac syndrome. Concerning this clonotype: Its target is unknown.

Notes on the study in general: The study admitted that it had a relatively small number of individuals in its TCR sequencing and HLA analysis.

The CDR3 extends over 12 amino acids. Trimming cost V 3 bases and J 7 bases, with 10 bases left between them. Germline V gene data show CDR1 as SGDLS and CDR2 as YYNGEE. Random hexamers were used to reverse transcribe the RNA input (about 0.5 to 1 ug). TCR beta CDR3 was amplified by immunoSEQ multiplex PCR. This amplification extended across 54 Vbeta and 13 Jbeta segments. Via MiXCR, TCRdb re-called the immunoSEQ multiplex PCR reads, giving one row per CDR3 protein. The sample lists over 100,000 distinct CDR3 sequences, around 94% seen once, with about 0.28% in the top ten. Material: CD8+ T cells from PBMCs. The chain uses TRBV9 and TRBJ1-2; D uncertain. The TCR originated in a human donor with Susac syndrome. The chain's CDR3 is CASSEGFGGYTF. In DNA form, the CDR3 reads TGTGCCAGCAGCGAAGGGTTCGGTGGCTACACCTTC.